Listed here is a single TCR beta chain. A read error may produce the germline difference seen at one junction end. The protocol was immunoSEQ multiplex PCR, while the TCRdb copy is restricted to in-frame clones and leaves out a portion. The data contain more than 50,000 clones, roughly nine tenths of them singletons. CDR3 size: 14 residues. Germline V gene data show CDR1 as SGDLS and CDR2 as YYNGEE. This sample is part of a study of OX40 agonist ivuxolimab in advanced cancers. The TCR comes from an adult with an advanced solid tumor such as melanoma, head and neck, liver or kidney cancer. This rearrangement joins TRBV9 to TRBJ2-7; D is unresolved. The source material was CD4+ or CD8+ T cells sorted from blood, sampled in a trial of the OX40 agonist ivuxolimab. In DNA form, the CDR3 reads TGTACCAGCAGCCCCGATCCGACTCCGAACGAGCAGTACTTC. Protein sequence: CTSSPDPTPNEQYF.